This passage covers 21 T cell receptor beta chains from one sample sequenced in a study of cytomegalovirus exposure and HLA in healthy donors. In the PCR, 60 Vbeta and 13 Jbeta primers were used. Generated by immunoSEQ multiplex PCR, the TCRdb table keeps only in-frame clones and is missing some. The sample contains some 150,000 clones, 82% of which appear only once. The material sequenced was PBMCs. The receptor set was obtained from a woman aged 50 to 65 in good health and CMV-seropositive.

The chain combines TRBV27 with TRBJ1-2, with 10 bases fitting TRBD1. CDR3 length: 15 residues. Per the germline V gene, CDR1 is MNHEY and CDR2 is SMNVEV (reference sequence). The V and J ends lost 1 base and 7 bases, in that order; junction bases with no gene match: 6. The DNA of the CDR3 is TGTGCCAGCAGTTTATGGGACAGGGGCATTTCTGGCTACACCTTC. This gives the protein CASSLWDRGISGYTF.

The rearrangement uses TRBV7-2 and TRBJ1-4, with 8 bases that match TRBD1. V lost 5 bases and J lost 3; bases outside the gene matches: 5. The germline V gene has CDR1 SGHTA and CDR2 FQGNSA. The CDR3 is 15 amino acids. The CDR3 region is CASSPDRVSNEKLFF. In DNA form, the CDR3 reads TGTGCCAGCAGCCCGGACAGGGTGTCTAATGAAAAACTGTTTTTT.

This sequence joins TRBV6-1 and TRBJ1-5; D unresolved. In germline, CDR1 is MNHNS, CDR2 SASEGT. V was cut by 2 bases and J by 6 bases, with 17 bases left in between. The CDR3 consists of 16 residues. The DNA for the CDR3 is TGTGCCAGCAGTGAACTGACTCCAACACGGGGTCAGCCCCAGCATTTT. This sequence encodes CASSELTPTRGQPQHF.

CDR3 sequence (DNA): TGTGCCAGCAGCGTCGCGGGAGTGTCCTACAATGAGCAGTTCTTC. Translated: CASSVAGVSYNEQFF. The J gene is TRBJ2-1, the V gene TRBV9, with 7 bases that match TRBD2. Germline CDR1 and CDR2: SGDLS and YYNGEE. V shed 2 bases, J shed 1 base, and the junction held 3 bases outside the gene matches. This CDR3 region has 15 residues. Variable domain in full (rest from reference TRBV9 and TRBJ2-1): DSGVTQTPKHLITATGQRVTLRCSPRSGDLSVYWYQQSLDQGLQFLIQYYNGEERAKGNILERFSAQQFPDLHSELNLSSLELGDSALYFCASSVAGVSYNEQFFGPGTRLTVL.

This clone was counted once. V and J are TRBV4-1 and TRBJ1-2; the D gene is possibly TRBD1 (5 bases). The CDR3 spans 14 residues. Trimming removed 5 bases from V and 8 bases from J, with 18 bases in between. Germline loops: CDR1 MGHRA, CDR2 YSYEKL. Here the CDR3 reads CASSSQGKGNGYTF. CDR3 DNA: TGCGCCAGCAGCTCTCAGGGTAAAGGCAACGGCTACACCTTC.

This clone was seen a single time. V gene TRBV27 combines with J gene TRBJ1-2, with D possibly being TRBD1 (6 bases). The germline gives CDR1 MNHEY, CDR2 SMNVEV (reference sequence). The CDR3 runs 18 residues. V shed 0 bases and J shed 3 bases, with 20 bases lying between them. The CDR3 reads CASSLSAGEGALHYGYTF. The CDR3 nucleotides are TGTGCCAGCAGTTTATCGGCAGGGGAGGGAGCCTTACACTATGGCTACACCTTC.

The chain combines TRBV28 with TRBJ2-5, with a weak D call TRBD1 (5 bases). The V and J ends lost 6 bases and 1 base respectively, with 6 bases between them. The length of the CDR3 is 12 residues. CDR1 and CDR2 (germline): MDHEN, SYDVKM. The CDR3 is CASRQGQETQYF. CDR3 coding DNA: TGTGCCAGCAGGCAGGGCCAAGAGACCCAGTACTTC.

This clone has just one count. CDR3 protein: CASSLVMHATWSDTQYF. In DNA, the CDR3 is TGTGCCAGCAGTCTAGTTATGCACGCGACTTGGTCAGATACGCAGTATTTT. This chain uses TRBV27 with TRBJ2-3; D remains ambiguous. Trimming stripped 5 bases from V and 4 bases from J, with 22 bases between. Germline V gene sequence: CDR1 MNHEY, CDR2 SMNVEV (reference sequence). CDR3 length equals 17 residues.

The chain employs TRBV19 and TRBJ1-2; possible D gene TRBD1, 5 bases. This CDR3 has 14 residues. V was pared by 5 bases and J by 7 bases, with 17 bases between. CDR1 is LNHDA and CDR2 is SQIVND in the germline V gene (reference sequence). CDR3 amino acids: CASSPGRAAGGYTF. Here the CDR3 DNA reads TGTGCCAGTAGTCCAGGGCGAGCAGCTGGTGGCTACACCTTC.

As DNA, the CDR3 is TGTGCCAGCAGTTTGTCGGGTTCTTCCTTAACGCGACGGGACAATGAGCAGTTCTTC. Its protein is CASSLSGSSLTRRDNEQFF. This rearrangement joins TRBV27 to TRBJ2-1; D unclear. The CDR3 has 19 residues. V gave up 3 bases and J gave up 5 bases, with 26 bases separating them. Germline V gene data show CDR1 as MNHEY and CDR2 as SMNVEV (reference sequence).

This chain uses TRBV21-1 with TRBJ2-1; the table names TRBD2, a call not compared with the DNA. TRBV21-1 is labeled a pseudogene. The CDR3 totals 17 residues. This chain's CDR3 is CASSQGPRSGGYNEQFF. CDR3 bases: TGTGCCAGCAGCCAGGGGCCACGTAGCGGGGGGTACAATGAGCAGTTCTTC.

V and J are TRBV4-3 and TRBJ2-7; maybe TRBD2 (6 bases). Trimming removed 0 bases at V and 2 bases at J, with 11 bases between. CDR1 and CDR2 from the germline V gene are LGHNA and YSLEER. The CDR3 runs 15 residues. CDR3 in DNA: TGCGCCAGCAGCCAAGATCTGGAGGGGACCTACGAGCAGTACTTC. Amino acids: CASSQDLEGTYEQYF.

The chain combines TRBV6-4 with TRBJ1-2; D ambiguous. CDR1 is MRHNA and CDR2 is SNTAGT in the germline V gene. The length of the CDR3 is 12 residues. V was shortened by 2 bases and J by 5 bases, with 6 bases between the two germline ends. CDR3 protein: CASSDGRYGYTF. The CDR3 DNA follows: TGTGCCAGCAGTGACGGGAGGTATGGCTACACCTTC.

This chain joins TRBV27 and TRBJ1-5; tentative D call: TRBD1 (5 bases). Trimming removed 5 bases at V and 5 bases at J, with 16 bases between. From germline, CDR1 is MNHEY and CDR2 SMNVEV (reference sequence). This CDR3 is built from 15 residues. The CDR3 region has the DNA TGTGCCAGCAGTCCAAGCGGAGGGGAGGATCAGCCCCAGCATTTT. It is translated as CASSPSGGEDQPQHF.

V and J are TRBV12-5 and TRBJ1-1; D gene unclear. The CDR3 consists of 14 residues. V was cut by 7 bases and J by 2 bases, with 14 bases left in between. The germline CDR1 and CDR2 sequences are LGHNT and FRNRAP. The CDR3 nucleotides are TGTGCTAGTGCCCTGTCCGGGAGAAACACTGAAGCTTTCTTT. It translates to CASALSGRNTEAFF.

V gene TRBV7-9 combines with J gene TRBJ2-7; D might be TRBD2 (5 bases). Germline V lookup: CDR1 SEHNR, CDR2 FQNEAQ (reference sequence). The CDR3 length is 13 residues. Trimming took off 4 bases at V and 8 bases at J, with 15 bases between the two ends. CDR3 nucleotide sequence: TGTGCCAGCAGCTCCGCGAGGGTTGGCAAGCAGTACTTC. This encodes CASSSARVGKQYF. The full variable domain, rest sourced from reference TRBV7-9 and TRBJ2-7, is DTGVSQNPRHKITKRGQNVTFRCDPISEHNRLYWYRQTLGQGPEFLTYFQNEAQLEKSRLLSDRFSAERPKGSFSTLEIQRTEQGDSAMYLCASSSARVGKQYFGPGTRLTVT.

Only a few counts were recorded for this clone. CDR3 amino acids: CASSLQGPNYGYTF. The CDR3 DNA sequence: TGTGCCAGCAGTTTACAGGGGCCTAACTATGGCTACACCTTC. The V gene is TRBV27, the J gene TRBJ1-2; a weak D match, TRBD1 (6 bases). Between the trimmed V and J ends, which lost 2 bases and 0 bases, there was a span of 7 bases. This CDR3 contains 14 residues. Per the germline V gene, CDR1 is MNHEY and CDR2 is SMNVEV (reference sequence).

This chain links TRBV14 with TRBJ1-1, with a weak D call TRBD1 (6 bases). Germline values: CDR1 SGHDN, CDR2 FVKESK. With 0 bases removed from V and 0 bases from J, the gap between germline ends came to 11 bases. The CDR3 covers 16 residues. The CDR3 DNA reads TGTGCCAGCAGCCAAGAGGCAGGGGTGATGAACACTGAAGCTTTCTTT. Its protein product is CASSQEAGVMNTEAFF.

The rearrangement uses TRBV27 and TRBJ1-2; 9 nucleotides match TRBD1. Trimming cost V 5 bases and J 2 bases; bases outside gene matches: 6. Germline assignment: CDR1 MNHEY and CDR2 SMNVEV (reference sequence). The CDR3 sequence is 15 residues long. The CDR3 spells CASSARTGVNYGYTF. The DNA of the CDR3 is TGTGCCAGCAGTGCCCGGACAGGGGTGAACTATGGCTACACCTTC.

The chain links TRBV6-5 to TRBJ1-2, with TRBD1 matching over 7 bases. Germline CDR1 reads MNHEY; CDR2 reads SVGAGI. Trimming cost V 5 bases and J 2 bases; bases outside gene matches: 5. The CDR3 length is 14 residues. The CDR3 DNA reads TGTGCCAGCAGTGAGTCAGGGGGAAACTATGGCTACACCTTC. This translates into CASSESGGNYGYTF.

This clone occurred once. This chain links TRBV5-4 with TRBJ1-2; the match to TRBD1 covers 7 bases. The germline V gene has CDR1 SGHNT and CDR2 YYREEE (reference sequence). The CDR3 runs 15 residues. V was clipped by 0 bases and J by 2 bases; unmatched bases: 4. CDR3 protein: CASSLAGGGNYGYTF. For the CDR3, the DNA is TGTGCCAGCAGCTTGGCAGGGGGTGGGAACTATGGCTACACCTTC.